This is a list of T cell receptor beta chains from one sample in a study of shared T cell receptors in the human thymus. TCRdb's copy holds only in-frame clones and misses some; the assay was immunoSEQ multiplex PCR. The table lists hundreds of thousands of clones, around 89% of them singletons. Another study also made use of these data, one on human thymus T cells.

Material for sequencing was thymocytes. The receptors come from a boy younger than two with a congenital heart defect. Each CDR3 is given with its conserved first and last residue. D genes are given only for firm matches. Some rows have no size entry. The others give once, few or many, or a class for an expanded clone.

.	TRBJ2-7	.	12	TRBV10-3	TGTGCCATCAAGGTCGGGGGTGGGGAGCAGTACTTC	CAIKVGGGEQYF
.	TRBJ2-2	.	12	TRBV27	TGTGCCAGCAGACCGGGGGCCGGGGAGCTGTTTTTT	CASRPGAGELFF
TRBD2	TRBJ2-1	once	15	TRBV5-1	TGCGCCAGCAGCTTGGGACTAGCGCGAAACAATGAGCAGTTCTTC	CASSLGLARNNEQFF
.	TRBJ1-6	.	17	TRBV6-1	TGTGCCAGCAGTGAAACGGGAGGAGGATACTATAATTCACCCCTCCACTTT	CASSETGGGYYNSPLHF
TRBD1	TRBJ2-7	.	14	TRBV6-5	TGTGCCAGCAGTTACTCGGGACAGCCTTACGAGCAGTACTTC	CASSYSGQPYEQYF
.	TRBJ1-1	.	18	TRBV14	TGTGCCAGCAGCCAAGAAGGCAGTGACGGAGGAACAGTGGCTGAAGCTTTCTTT	CASSQEGSDGGTVAEAFF
TRBD1	TRBJ1-3	.	15	TRBV5-1	TGCGCCAGCAGCTGGGGGACAGGGCTCGAAAACACCATATATTTT	CASSWGTGLENTIYF
TRBD2	TRBJ2-7	.	22	TRBV30	TGTGCCTGGAGGTCTGAGGGACTAGCGGGAGGGCATCGCATCATCAGCTCCTACGAGCAGTACTTC	CAWRSEGLAGGHRIISSYEQYF
TRBD1	TRBJ1-1	.	17	TRBV10-1	TGCGCCAGCAACCAACCACGGGACAGGGGACGCGAGGCTGAAGCTTTCTTT	CASNQPRDRGREAEAFF
TRBD1	TRBJ2-3	.	16	TRBV14	TGTGCCAGCAGCCAAAGTGGGCAGGGGGCGTTCCAGGCGCAGTATTTT	CASSQSGQGAFQAQYF
TRBD1	TRBJ2-7	.	13	TRBV7-8	TGTGCCAGCAGCCAATGGACAGGGGATGAGCAGTACTTC	CASSQWTGDEQYF
.	TRBJ1-1	.	14	TRBV10-1	TGCGCCAGCAGTGAGGGCGGGGTGGACACTGAAGCTTTCTTT	CASSEGGVDTEAFF
TRBD2	TRBJ2-2	.	16	TRBV15	TGTGCCACCAGCAGTTACGGGAGGGCCCCTCCCGGGGAGCTGTTTTTT	CATSSYGRAPPGELFF
.	TRBJ1-1	.	13	TRBV11-2	TGTGCCAGCAGCGCGGACCGGGACACACCTGCTTTCTTT	CASSADRDTPAFF
TRBD2	TRBJ2-1	.	19	TRBV4-3	TGCGCCAGCAGCCAAGATGCCGACGGGCGGGCGGGAGTTTTGAATGAGCAGTTCTTC	CASSQDADGRAGVLNEQFF
TRBD1	TRBJ2-7	once	15	TRBV10-2	TGCGCCAGCAAGTCGGGACAGGGGGTCTCCTACGAGCAGTACTTC	CASKSGQGVSYEQYF
.	TRBJ2-1	.	15	TRBV5-8	TGTGCCAGCAGCTTAGCCGCCCGGGCGGGTAATGAGCAGTTCTTC	CASSLAARAGNEQFF
.	TRBJ1-2	.	15	TRBV19	TGTGCCAGTAGTATCCAGGTTGGCCGGGGCTATGGCTACACCTTC	CASSIQVGRGYGYTF
TRBD1	TRBJ1-1	.	17	TRBV5-1	TGCGCCAGCAGCTCCGGGACAGGGGTTTTCATGAACACTGAAGCTTTCTTT	CASSSGTGVFMNTEAFF
.	TRBJ1-5	.	13	TRBV5-1	TGCGCCAGCAGCTCTACAGGGAATCAGCCCCAGCATTTT	CASSSTGNQPQHF
.	TRBJ2-6	.	14	TRBV10-3	TGTGCCATCAGTCAGGGCCCTGGGGCCAACGTCCTGACTTTC	CAISQGPGANVLTF
.	TRBJ2-3	.	13	TRBV28	TGTGCCAGCAGTTTAGAACTTCACAGTACGCAGTATTTT	CASSLELHSTQYF
.	TRBJ2-7	.	15	TRBV15	TGTGCCACCAGCAGGGTCGGGACACCGAGTCGCGAGCAGTACTTC	CATSRVGTPSREQYF
TRBD1	TRBJ2-4	.	13	TRBV7-8	TGTGCCAGCGCTCCGGGACAGGGCTACATTCAGTACTTC	CASAPGQGYIQYF
.	TRBJ1-2	.	17	TRBV2	TGTGCCAGCAGTGTCGGGGAACAGGGTCTCGTTCAGGGTGGCTACACCTTC	CASSVGEQGLVQGGYTF
.	TRBJ2-5	.	13	TRBV30	TGTGCCTGGAGAGCTACAGGGCGAGAGACCCAGTACTTC	CAWRATGRETQYF
TRBD2	TRBJ2-7	.	16	TRBV7-9	TGTGCCAGCAGCCATAGGGACCGGGAGGGCCTCTGCGAGCAGTACTTC	CASSHRDREGLCEQYF
.	TRBJ2-3	.	15	TRBV4-3	TGCGCCAGCAGCCAAGGTAGGCGGGGCACAGATACGCAGTATTTT	CASSQGRRGTDTQYF
.	TRBJ1-1	.	13	TRBV6-1	TGTGCCAGCATCCTCGGAGAAAGCACTGAAGCTTTCTTT	CASILGESTEAFF
.	TRBJ2-1	.	12	TRBV5-6	TGTGCCAGCAGCTTCCAGGGGAATGAGCAGTTCTTC	CASSFQGNEQFF
TRBD1	TRBJ1-1	once	16	TRBV28	TGTGCCAGCAGTCTTAACCCGACAGGGAGGAACACTGAAGCTTTCTTT	CASSLNPTGRNTEAFF
TRBD2	TRBJ2-5	.	15	TRBV5-4	TGTGCCAGCAGCTTGGAGTCTAGCGGGCCAGAGACCCAGTACTTC	CASSLESSGPETQYF
.	TRBJ2-7	.	10	TRBV29-1	TGCAGCGCCCTCCTCGACGAGCAGTACTTC	CSALLDEQYF
TRBD1	TRBJ1-3	.	16	TRBV5-6	TGTGCCAGCAGCTCCCGGACAGGGCAGTCTGGAAACACCATATATTTT	CASSSRTGQSGNTIYF
TRBD2	TRBJ2-5	.	17	TRBV10-2	TGCGCCAGCAGCATACTGACCGGGACTAGCGGCGAAGAGACCCAGTACTTC	CASSILTGTSGEETQYF
.	TRBJ2-5	.	18	TRBV14	TGTGCCAGCAGCCCCGCAAGGCCGAGACAGGAGTTGGGAGAGACCCAGTACTTC	CASSPARPRQELGETQYF
.	TRBJ2-7	.	14	TRBV18	TGTGCCAGCTCACCCCCCGAGGACAGTTACGAGCAGTACTTC	CASSPPEDSYEQYF
TRBD2	TRBJ2-7	.	14	TRBV4-1	TGCGCCAGCAGCCAACCGGGACTAGCCGGCGAGCAGTACTTC	CASSQPGLAGEQYF
.	TRBJ2-3	.	14	TRBV6-1	TGTGCCAGCCCTGAGGGGGACACCACAGATACGCAGTATTTT	CASPEGDTTDTQYF
.	TRBJ2-5	.	15	TRBV9	TGTGCCAGCAGCGTAGTAACAGGCGGCCAAGAGACCCAGTACTTC	CASSVVTGGQETQYF
.	TRBJ2-1	once	15	TRBV7-2	TGTGCCAGCAGCTTAATCCTCAGCTCCTACAATGAGCAGTTCTTC	CASSLILSSYNEQFF
.	TRBJ2-3	once	17	TRBV6-1	TGTGCCAGCAGTGAATCCCGGGATAGGGTGCGTAAGGATACGCAGTATTTT	CASSESRDRVRKDTQYF
TRBD1	TRBJ2-7	few	17	TRBV5-4	TGTGCCAGCAGCTTCGGGACAGGGGGGCTCAGCTCCTACGAGCAGTACTTC	CASSFGTGGLSSYEQYF
TRBD1	TRBJ2-1	once	13	TRBV5-8	TGTGCCAGCCGACAGGGATTGGTGGATGAGCAGTTCTTC	CASRQGLVDEQFF
.	TRBJ2-5	.	11	TRBV6-1	TGTGCCAGCAGTGAAGTGGCACCCCAGTACTTC	CASSEVAPQYF
TRBD2	TRBJ2-7	.	17	TRBV4-2	TGTGCCAGCAGCCTCCTCCCGGCCAGCGGGGATCCCTACGAGCAGTACTTC	CASSLLPASGDPYEQYF
.	TRBJ2-3	.	15	TRBV2	TGTGCCAGCAGTGAACGAGCGCCCTTCACAGATACGCAGTATTTT	CASSERAPFTDTQYF
.	TRBJ2-5	.	13	TRBV19	TGTGCCACCTCGGACTCATTCCAAGAGACCCAGTACTTC	CATSDSFQETQYF
TRBD2	TRBJ2-1	.	16	TRBV4-3	TGCGCCAGCAGCCAGGTCCTAGCGGCGATCTACAATGAGCAGTTCTTC	CASSQVLAAIYNEQFF
.	TRBJ2-7	few	18	TRBV21-1	TGTGCCAGCAGCCGGGGGGAGCGGGAGGGCCGGAGGGGCCACGAGCAGTACTTC	CASSRGEREGRRGHEQYF
.	TRBJ1-1	few	15	TRBV11-2	TGTGCCAGCAGCTTCTCCCTACAGGCGAACACTGAAGCTTTCTTT	CASSFSLQANTEAFF
TRBD2	TRBJ2-3	.	19	TRBV5-1	TGCGCCAGCAGCTCGGGGGGGACGCCGCTTAGGGGGAGCGGAGATACGCAGTATTTT	CASSSGGTPLRGSGDTQYF
.	TRBJ2-1	.	12	TRBV25-1	TGTGCCAGCAGTGAAGAGAGAAATGAGCAGTTCTTC	CASSEERNEQFF